Each of the 29 T cell receptor beta chains below was sequenced from the same sample in a study of T cell repertoires in cytomegalovirus infection. TCRdb used MiXCR to reprocess the reads, holding one entry per CDR3 protein. The profile shows almost 550,000 distinct CDR3 sequences, approximately 15% of them singletons. The sequencing input was CD8+ T cells from PBMCs. The receptors were gathered from a human donor in good health (CMV status not recorded). Some clones in this sample may be carry-over from other donors' samples.

In its sample, this clonotype was seen a few times. The chain is built from TRBV20-1 and TRBJ2-7, with TRBD2 as a possible D gene (5 bases). In germline, CDR1 is DFQATT, CDR2 SNEGSKA (reference sequence). V was pared by 0 bases and J by 4 bases, with 10 bases between. The CDR3 totals 13 residues. CDR3 residues: CSAREFEGYEQYF. CDR3 DNA sequence: TGCAGTGCTAGAGAGTTTGAGGGTTACGAGCAGTACTTC.

This clonotype was counted a few times. The gene calls are TRBV3-1 and TRBJ2-7, with a possible D match to TRBD1 (6 bases). The ends were cut back, 4 bases at V and 3 bases at J, with 16 bases in the middle. The CDR3 spans 15 residues. Germline V lookup: CDR1 LGHDT, CDR2 YNNKEL (reference sequence). Written as DNA, the CDR3 is TGTGCCAGCAGCCCATCCGGGACACCTGTCTACGAGCAGTACTTC. Amino acids: CASSPSGTPVYEQYF.

The chain couples TRBV15 to TRBJ2-5; D unresolved. Germline V gene sequence: CDR1 LNHNV, CDR2 YYDKDF (reference sequence). V dropped 3 bases and J dropped 2 bases, with 10 bases sitting between them. This CDR3 comprises 14 residues. The CDR3 DNA follows: TGTGCCACCAGCAGGAGGACGGATCAAGAGACCCAGTACTTC. It encodes CATSRRTDQETQYF.

This clonotype was found many times. The rearrangement uses TRBV27 and TRBJ2-1, with 7 bases identical to TRBD2. Germline loops: CDR1 MNHEY, CDR2 SMNVEV (reference sequence). The V gene end was trimmed by 4 bases and the J gene end by 7 bases; junction bases not matched to a gene: 7. The CDR3 consists of 14 residues. CDR3 in amino acids: CASSWEGLGNEQFF. CDR3 in DNA: TGTGCCAGCAGTTGGGAGGGCCTGGGAAATGAGCAGTTCTTC.

This clonotype was seen ten or more times. The chain joins TRBV12-5 to TRBJ2-3; D is undetermined. This CDR3 is 13 amino acids long. V was pared by 7 bases and J by 0 bases, with 8 bases between. Looked up from germline, CDR1 is LGHNT and CDR2 is FRNRAP. CDR3 bases: TGTGCTAGTGCCCCGGCCAGCACAGATACGCAGTATTTT. Translation: CASAPASTDTQYF.

The J gene is TRBJ2-7, the V gene TRBV3-1, with D perhaps TRBD2 (6 bases). This CDR3 comprises 16 residues. Looked up from germline, CDR1 is LGHDT and CDR2 is YNNKEL (reference sequence). Deletions cut 1 base from V and 6 bases from J, with 19 bases between. The CDR3 reads CASSQAWTGELREQYF. Here the CDR3 DNA reads TGTGCCAGCAGCCAAGCCTGGACGGGGGAACTACGCGAGCAGTACTTC.

The sample holds a few counts of this clonotype. This sequence joins TRBV2 and TRBJ1-4; 8 bases fit TRBD1. Germline V CDR1 and CDR2: SNHLY, FYNNEI. The CDR3 is made up of 17 amino acids. After removal of 2 bases from V and 5 bases from J, the junction contained 10 bases not matched to a gene. CDR3 sequence reads: CASSEPQDRAPNEKLFF. CDR3 nucleotides: TGTGCCAGCAGTGAACCCCAGGACAGGGCGCCCAATGAAAAACTGTTTTTT.

Only a few counts were recorded for this clonotype. The chain links TRBV20-1 to TRBJ2-2; 8 bases line up with TRBD1. The CDR3 is 14 amino acids. Trimming took 3 bases from V and 5 from J; bases not matched to a gene: 5. Germline V lookup: CDR1 DFQATT, CDR2 SNEGSKA (reference sequence). CDR3 region: CSARARQGTGELFF. The CDR3 DNA sequence: TGCAGTGCTAGGGCGAGACAGGGGACCGGGGAGCTGTTTTTT.

This clonotype occurred a few times. In nucleotides, the CDR3 is TGTGCCTGGAGTGTAGCCGGGAGCTCAGATACGCAGTATTTT. Translated, it gives CAWSVAGSSDTQYF. V and J are TRBV30 and TRBJ2-3, with D possibly matching TRBD2 (6 bases). The CDR3 has 14 amino acids. The V end lost 0 bases, the J end lost 4 bases, and 11 bases lay between the germline ends. Germline CDR1 is GTSNPN and CDR2 is SVGIG (reference sequence).

The chain carries TRBV27 and TRBJ1-1, with D hard to call. The V and J ends lost 6 bases and 0 bases respectively, with 8 bases between them. The germline CDR1 and CDR2 sequences are MNHEY and SMNVEV (reference sequence). The CDR3 sequence is 13 residues long. CDR3 protein: CASSPLLNTEAFF. The DNA for the CDR3 is TGTGCCAGCAGCCCACTGTTGAACACTGAAGCTTTCTTT.

This rearrangement joins TRBV5-1 to TRBJ1-2; D is undetermined. Trimming stripped 3 bases from V and 8 bases from J, with 14 bases between. The CDR3 totals 13 residues. Per germline, CDR1 SGHRS and CDR2 YFSETQ. CDR3 in amino acids: CASSSDGVGGYTF. The CDR3 DNA reads as TGCGCCAGCAGCTCGGACGGGGTAGGGGGCTACACCTTC.

Many counts were recorded for this clonotype. CDR3 residues: CASSPRHASTDTQYF. CDR3 nucleotides: TGTGCCAGCAGCCCGAGACACGCAAGCACAGATACGCAGTATTTT. This chain links TRBV14 with TRBJ2-3; no clear D gene. Trimming removed 4 bases at V and 0 bases at J, with 11 bases between. This CDR3 is 15 amino acids long. In germline, CDR1 is SGHDN, CDR2 FVKESK.

The chain joins TRBV6-5 to TRBJ1-2; no clear D. The germline V and J ends were trimmed by 7 bases and 1 base, with 19 bases remaining between them. The germline V gene has CDR1 MNHEY and CDR2 SVGAGI. The CDR3 is made up of 16 amino acids. CDR3 amino acids: CASTRGEEELNYGYTF. The CDR3 DNA reads TGTGCCAGCACCCGCGGGGAGGAGGAACTTAACTATGGCTACACCTTC.

There are a few counts of this clonotype. The CDR3 region is CASSFSSNTGELFF. DNA of the CDR3: TGTGCCAGCAGTTTCAGCTCGAACACCGGGGAGCTGTTTTTT. The V gene is TRBV27, the J gene TRBJ2-2; D is undetermined. Germline V gene lookup returns CDR1 MNHEY and CDR2 SMNVEV (reference sequence). The CDR3 covers 14 residues. Trimming removed 3 bases from V and 0 bases from J, with 5 bases in between.

There are many counts of this clonotype. The CDR3 here is CASSSSRERAYEQYF. CDR3 nucleotides: TGTGCCAGCAGTTCGTCCCGTGAACGAGCCTACGAGCAGTACTTC. The rearrangement joins TRBV12-3 or TRBV12-4 to TRBJ2-7; D is uncertain. The CDR3 length is 15 residues. The V and J ends lost 4 bases and 2 bases respectively, with 15 bases between them.

In its sample, this clonotype was seen a few times. The V and J genes are TRBV30 and TRBJ2-3; D may be TRBD2 (5 bases). The germline V gene has CDR1 GTSNPN and CDR2 SVGIG (reference sequence). V was pared by 4 bases and J by 4 bases, with 21 bases between. The CDR3 totals 16 residues. Here the CDR3 DNA reads TGTGCCTGGATCCTGATCCCGGATCTCGGGGCAGATACGCAGTATTTT. This sequence encodes CAWILIPDLGADTQYF.

The gene calls are TRBV20-1 and TRBJ2-1; 7 nucleotides agree with TRBD1. The CDR3 length is 14 residues. The ends lost 1 base at V and 4 bases at J; junction bases unmatched: 4. Per germline, CDR1 DFQATT and CDR2 SNEGSKA (reference sequence). The CDR3 region is CSARGGQTYNEQFF. CDR3 nucleotide sequence: TGCAGTGCTAGAGGGGGACAGACTTACAATGAGCAGTTCTTC.

This chain joins TRBV20-1 and TRBJ1-2; D might be TRBD1 (5 bases). Deletions cut 5 bases from V and 8 bases from J, with 18 bases between. CDR3 length: 13 residues. CDR1 and CDR2 (germline): DFQATT, SNEGSKA (reference sequence). The CDR3 DNA follows: TGCAGTGCTGCTGGCACAGGCGTTCGGGGCTACACCTTC. Translation: CSAAGTGVRGYTF.

J is TRBJ2-7 and V is TRBV5-4; 11 bases agree with TRBD1. Germline-derived CDR1 and CDR2 are SGHNT and YYREEE (reference sequence). Trimming cost V 3 bases and J 3 bases; bases outside gene matches: 2. This CDR3 spans 14 amino acids. The CDR3 loop is CASSWDRGVYEQYF. CDR3 bases: TGTGCCAGCAGCTGGGACAGGGGGGTCTACGAGCAGTACTTC.

The chain is built from TRBV27 and TRBJ1-5; tentatively, D is TRBD1 (5 bases). Germline CDR1 MNHEY, CDR2 SMNVEV (reference sequence). The CDR3 covers 15 residues. V was trimmed by 2 bases and J by 2 bases, leaving 10 bases between them. This chain's CDR3 is CASSLVRAGNQPQHF. The DNA for the CDR3 is TGTGCCAGCAGTTTAGTCAGGGCTGGCAATCAGCCCCAGCATTTT.

The sample holds many counts of this clonotype. The rearrangement links TRBV12-3 or TRBV12-4 to TRBJ2-5; no clear D gene. V was pared by 5 bases and J by 2 bases, with 9 bases between. The CDR3 is 13 residues long. The CDR3 DNA reads TGTGCCAGCAGTCATTGGGAACAAGAGACCCAGTACTTC. Translating it yields CASSHWEQETQYF.

There are many counts of this clonotype. The chain combines TRBV6-5 with TRBJ2-2; D possibly corresponds to TRBD1 (6 bases). Trimming removed 1 base from V and 7 bases from J, with 16 bases in between. CDR3 length: 16 amino acids. From germline, CDR1 is MNHEY and CDR2 SVGAGI. CDR3 region: CASSYWGPTSGGELFF. Written as DNA, the CDR3 is TGTGCCAGCAGTTACTGGGGGCCGACGTCCGGCGGGGAGCTGTTTTTT.

This clonotype occurred many times. The chain carries TRBV7-9 and TRBJ1-1; D might be TRBD1 (6 bases). Germline V gene lookup returns CDR1 SEHNR and CDR2 FQNEAQ (reference sequence). With 5 bases removed from V and 2 bases from J, the gap between germline ends came to 9 bases. This CDR3 region has 13 residues. This CDR3 reads CASSGGPNTEAFF. DNA of the CDR3: TGTGCCAGCAGCGGGGGGCCCAACACTGAAGCTTTCTTT.

This clonotype has a count of ten or more. The CDR3 nucleotides read TGTGCCAGCAGCCCAAACACAGGGATTAATGAAAAACTGTTTTTT. This encodes CASSPNTGINEKLFF. The genes are TRBV7-9 and TRBJ1-4; D perhaps matches TRBD1 (6 bases). Trimming shortened V by 5 bases and J by 4 bases, and 14 bases separated the two germline ends. The germline gives CDR1 SEHNR, CDR2 FQNEAQ (reference sequence). This CDR3 spans 15 amino acids. Based on the CDR3 plus reference TRBV7-9 and TRBJ1-4, the full variable domain is DTGVSQNPRHKITKRGQNVTFRCDPISEHNRLYWYRQTLGQGPEFLTYFQNEAQLEKSRLLSDRFSAERPKGSFSTLEIQRTEQGDSAMYLCASSPNTGINEKLFFGSGTQLSVL.

In regard to this clonotype: A read error may be the cause here, since a much bigger clone is one base away. V gene TRBV9 combines with J gene TRBJ2-5; D may correspond to TRBD1 or TRBD2 (5 bases each). CDR3 size: 14 residues. Between the trimmed V and J ends, which lost 3 bases and 1 base, there was a span of 10 bases. Germline lookup yields CDR1 SGDLS and CDR2 YYNGEE. The CDR3 sequence: CASSASGTQETQYF. The CDR3 region has the DNA TGTGCCAGCAGCGCCTCAGGGACCCAAGAGACCCAGTACTTC. Combining the CDR3 with reference TRBV9 and TRBJ2-5 gives the whole variable domain DSGVTQTPKHLITATGQRVTLRCSPRSGDLSVYWYQQSLDQGLQFLIQYYNGEERAKGNILERFSAQQFPDLHSELNLSSLELGDSALYFCASSASGTQETQYFGPGTRLLVL.

This chain connects TRBV2 to TRBJ2-7; D not certain. The germline gives CDR1 SNHLY, CDR2 FYNNEI. This CDR3 comprises 10 residues. V was pared by 6 bases and J by 8 bases, with 8 bases between. The DNA for the CDR3 is TGTGCCAGCAGAGGGAAGAAGCAGTACTTC. Amino acids: CASRGKKQYF.

This clonotype was seen ten or more times. CDR3 sequence (DNA): TGTGCCAGCAGTTTTAGGGTCGGCTATGGCTACACCTTC. It codes for CASSFRVGYGYTF. V and J are TRBV12-3 or TRBV12-4 and TRBJ1-2; D gene uncertain. The V end was cut by 3 bases, the J end by 4 bases, with 9 bases between. The CDR3 is made up of 13 amino acids.

About this clonotype itself: A much larger clone lies one base from this, so it may be a read error. V gene TRBV7-2 combines with J gene TRBJ1-2, with TRBD1 matching 8 bases. Germline CDR1 is SGHTA and CDR2 is FQGNSA. This CDR3 spans 11 amino acids. The CDR3 here is CASRSGQGRSF. CDR3 bases: TGTGCCAGCAGATCAGGACAGGGAAGATCCTTC.

Ten or more counts support this clonotype. The rearrangement links TRBV7-3 to TRBJ2-1; tentative D call: TRBD2 (5 bases). The germline CDR1 and CDR2 sequences are SGHTA and FQGTGA. The CDR3 has 18 residues. Trimming removed 0 bases from V and 9 bases from J, with 24 bases in between. The CDR3 DNA sequence: TGTGCCAGCAGCTTAACCCCCCCCGGGCCAGCGGCGAACACTGAGCAGTTCTTC. This encodes CASSLTPPGPAANTEQFF.